This entry lists 21 T cell receptor beta chains sequenced from one sample in a study of T cell responses to AZD1222 COVID-19 vaccine. Clones were read by immunoSEQ multiplex PCR, and TCRdb kept only the in-frame ones, dropping some. The sample records over 150,000 clones, over 75% being singletons. This specimen consisted of peripheral blood, obtained on day 0 of AZD1222 vaccination. These receptors came from an adult in good health.

The rearrangement uses TRBV9 and TRBJ1-2; D might be TRBD1 (6 bases). Germline CDR1 is SGDLS and CDR2 is YYNGEE. The germline V and J ends were trimmed by 3 bases and 4 bases, with 19 bases remaining between them. The length of the CDR3 is 16 residues. DNA for the CDR3: TGTGCCAGCAGCGGTACGGGGGGCCGGGGAGTCTATGGCTACACCTTC. It encodes CASSGTGGRGVYGYTF.

The rearrangement links TRBV19 to TRBJ1-1; maybe TRBD1 (6 bases). Germline V lookup: CDR1 LNHDA, CDR2 SQIVND (reference sequence). This CDR3 spans 14 amino acids. V shed 4 bases and J shed 4 bases, with 13 bases lying between them. The CDR3 region is CASSTRKTGTEAFF. The CDR3 DNA is TGTGCCAGTAGTACCCGAAAGACAGGCACTGAAGCTTTCTTT.

A single count supports this clone. The V call is TRBV11-3, the J call TRBJ2-2; either TRBD1 or TRBD2 may fit D (6 bases each). V was shortened by 5 bases and J by 1 base, with 11 bases between the two germline ends. Germline-derived CDR1 and CDR2 are SGHNT and YENEEA. CDR3 length: 15 residues. CDR3 residues: CASSPRGVNTGELFF. Here the CDR3 DNA reads TGTGCCAGCAGCCCAAGGGGGGTGAACACCGGGGAGCTGTTTTTT.

This chain links TRBV27 with TRBJ2-3; D call uncertain. V was pared by 0 bases and J by 2 bases, with 9 bases between. CDR1 is MNHEY and CDR2 is SMNVEV in the germline V gene (reference sequence). CDR3 length: 15 amino acids. CDR3 amino acids: CASSLSALLTDTQYF. Written as DNA, the CDR3 is TGTGCCAGCAGTTTATCGGCGTTACTCACAGATACGCAGTATTTT.

This sequence joins TRBV2 and TRBJ1-1, with a tentative D call TRBD1 (5 bases). The CDR3 runs 15 residues. The germline V gene encodes CDR1 SNHLY and CDR2 FYNNEI. Trimming pared 6 bases from V and 3 bases from J, leaving 17 bases between. The CDR3 is CASRRHGGKDTEAFF. For the CDR3, the DNA is TGTGCCAGCAGGCGACACGGGGGAAAAGACACTGAAGCTTTCTTT.

V gene TRBV25-1 combines with J gene TRBJ1-5, with D tentatively TRBD1 (5 bases). The CDR3 covers 15 residues. V dropped 2 bases and J dropped 2 bases, with 10 bases sitting between them. Germline V gives CDR1 MGHDK, CDR2 SYGVNS. CDR3 protein: CASSEGSGGNQPQHF. CDR3 sequence (DNA): TGTGCCAGCAGTGAAGGCTCGGGGGGCAATCAGCCCCAGCATTTT.

The rearrangement joins TRBV4-3 to TRBJ1-2; D not certain. This CDR3 is built from 13 residues. The germline V gene has CDR1 LGHNA and CDR2 YSLEER. Trimming left V 0 bases short and J 14 bases short, with 16 bases between. CDR3 in amino acids: CASSQDKALEYTF. CDR3 coding DNA: TGCGCCAGCAGCCAAGATAAGGCCCTGGAATATACCTTC.

The genes are TRBV5-1 and TRBJ1-1; D is perhaps TRBD1 (5 bases). The germline CDR1 and CDR2 sequences are SGHRS and YFSETQ. Trimming pared 0 bases from V and 1 base from J, leaving 10 bases between. This CDR3 is 15 amino acids long. The CDR3 coding sequence is TGCGCCAGCAGCTTGGAGGGACGGACGAACACTGAAGCTTTCTTT. It codes for CASSLEGRTNTEAFF.

This rearrangement joins TRBV5-5 to TRBJ2-5; D unclear. The CDR3 extends over 13 amino acids. The V end was cut by 4 bases, the J end by 1 base, with 8 bases between. Germline values: CDR1 SGHKS, CDR2 YYEKEE (reference sequence). CDR3 sequence reads: CASSAGFQETQYF. CDR3 nucleotide sequence: TGTGCCAGCAGCGCCGGGTTCCAAGAGACCCAGTACTTC.

V gene TRBV11-2 combines with J gene TRBJ2-5; weak D call: TRBD2 (5 bases). The CDR3 is 14 residues long. CDR1 and CDR2 from the germline V gene are SGHAT and FQNNGV. Trimming left V 4 bases short and J 5 bases short, with 14 bases between. The CDR3 region is CASSSRAGGETQYF. CDR3 DNA: TGTGCCAGCAGCTCCCGAGCAGGAGGTGAGACCCAGTACTTC.

The chain joins TRBV28 to TRBJ2-1, with D hard to call. The CDR3 totals 14 residues. Trimming took 3 bases from V and 7 from J, leaving 13 bases between them. From germline, CDR1 is MDHEN and CDR2 SYDVKM. CDR3 region: CASSLRRIGNEQFF. The DNA for the CDR3 is TGTGCCAGCAGTTTGCGCCGTATCGGGAATGAGCAGTTCTTC. The full variable domain, with the rest looked up from reference TRBV28 and TRBJ2-1, is DVKVTQSSRYLVKRTGEKVFLECVQDMDHENMFWYRQDPGLGLRLIYFSYDVKMKEKGDIPEGYSVSREKKERFSLILESASTNQTSMYLCASSLRRIGNEQFFGPGTRLTVL.

The J gene is TRBJ1-2, the V gene TRBV9; D ambiguous. This CDR3 comprises 13 residues. Germline CDR1 is SGDLS and CDR2 is YYNGEE. Trimming shortened V by 1 base and J by 5 bases, and 9 bases separated the two germline ends. CDR3 region: CASSVSGTYGYTF. CDR3 in DNA: TGTGCCAGCAGCGTATCGGGAACTTATGGCTACACCTTC.

This sequence joins TRBV6-1 and TRBJ2-3; TRBD2 is a possible D gene (9 bases). Germline V gives CDR1 MNHNS, CDR2 SASEGT. V dropped 0 bases and J dropped 2 bases, with 30 bases sitting between them. This CDR3 contains 22 residues. CDR3 sequence reads: CASSEAKRRGPETSGFTDTQYF. The CDR3 DNA is TGTGCCAGCAGTGAAGCAAAGCGCAGGGGGCCTGAGACTAGCGGATTCACAGATACGCAGTATTTT.

The rearrangement joins TRBV3-1 (or the pseudogene TRBV3-2) to TRBJ1-4; D is unclear. Trimming left V 1 base short and J 8 bases short, with 8 bases between. The CDR3 runs to 13 residues. The germline V gene encodes CDR1 LGHDT and CDR2 YNNKEL (reference sequence). The CDR3 is CASSQGPWEKLFF. In nucleotides, the CDR3 is TGTGCCAGCAGCCAAGGGCCCTGGGAAAAACTGTTTTTT.

This chain joins TRBV27 and TRBJ2-7, with TRBD1 matching 9 bases. This CDR3 contains 16 residues. V lost 1 base and J lost 6; bases outside the gene matches: 10. Germline CDR1 is MNHEY and CDR2 is SMNVEV (reference sequence). The CDR3 DNA reads TGTGCCAGCAGTTTATATCCGGGACAGGGAGGCGGCGAGCAGTACTTC. As protein: CASSLYPGQGGGEQYF.

The V gene is TRBV27, the J gene TRBJ1-2; unclear D gene. This CDR3 is 13 amino acids long. The germline CDR1 and CDR2 sequences are MNHEY and SMNVEV (reference sequence). Trimming took 4 bases from V and 7 from J, leaving 13 bases between them. The CDR3, as DNA: TGTGCCAGCAGTTACGAGGGAGTGAGTGGCTACACCTTC. Amino acids: CASSYEGVSGYTF.

This rearrangement joins TRBV6-2 or TRBV6-3 to TRBJ1-1; TRBD1 aligns across 9 bases. Germline CDR1 and CDR2: MNHEY and SVGEGT. The CDR3 is made up of 15 amino acids. V lost 5 bases, J lost 0 bases, and 4 bases stayed unmatched. The CDR3 sequence: CASSNRGRMNTEAFF. In nucleotides, the CDR3 is TGTGCCAGCAGTAACAGGGGGCGAATGAACACTGAAGCTTTCTTT.

This clone was seen a single time. This chain joins TRBV7-9 and TRBJ1-2; perhaps TRBD1 as D (5 bases). The germline gives CDR1 SEHNR, CDR2 FQNEAQ (reference sequence). V gave up 6 bases and J gave up 4 bases, with 12 bases separating them. The CDR3 is 13 residues long. The CDR3 loop is CASSPRVGYGYTF. The CDR3 DNA reads TGTGCCAGCAGTCCCAGGGTAGGCTATGGCTACACCTTC.

The chain is built from TRBV4-1 and TRBJ2-5; 11 nucleotides align to TRBD2. Unmatched junction bases numbered 4, after V lost 3 bases and J lost 1 base. CDR3 size: 16 residues. Looked up from germline, CDR1 is MGHRA and CDR2 is YSYEKL. CDR3 amino acids: CASSQNLAGGQETQYF. CDR3 nucleotide sequence: TGCGCCAGCAGCCAGAACCTAGCGGGGGGCCAAGAGACCCAGTACTTC.

This clone showed up just once. V and J are TRBV6-5 and TRBJ2-5; a possible D gene is TRBD1 (5 bases). This CDR3 comprises 15 residues. The V end lost 5 bases, the J end lost 5 bases, and 18 bases lay between the germline ends. Per germline, CDR1 MNHEY and CDR2 SVGAGI. The CDR3 region is CASSPASGLWETQYF. CDR3 sequence (DNA): TGTGCCAGCAGTCCAGCTTCAGGGCTGTGGGAGACCCAGTACTTC.

The chain combines TRBV19 with TRBJ1-2; D uncertain. The CDR3 runs to 14 residues. CDR1 LNHDA and CDR2 SQIVND come from the germline V gene (reference sequence). The V and J ends lost 5 bases and 2 bases respectively, with 12 bases between them. The CDR3 bases are TGTGCCAGTAGTCCCCCGATGGGGAACTATGGCTACACCTTC. Translation gives CASSPPMGNYGYTF.